The source of this TCR beta chain is a study of blood T cells in healthy people across ages. Study overall: Researchers report that template switching captured about one barcoded beta molecule per two T cells.

A J-beta primer mix and a sample-barcoded 5' primer were used in a second PCR of roughly 7 to 12 cycles. Each cDNA was tagged by a template-switch adaptor containing 12 random nucleotides. From the 5' RACE reads, TCRdb called clonotypes with MiXCR, one entry per CDR3 protein. This sample has hundreds of thousands of distinct CDR3 sequences, with around 49% found just once. V lost 2 bases and J lost 4, with 5 bases in between. The CDR3 runs 12 residues. Germline CDR1 and CDR2: LGHDT and YNNKEL (reference sequence). Study results and limitations: The unknown donor CMV status may have confounded expanded clonotype changes. Long-lived donors had more naive CD4+ cells and higher diversity than aged donors.

About this clonotype: No antigen is known for it.

Sequenced sample: blood. The chain uses TRBV3-1 and TRBJ1-2, with D unresolved. The sequence was collected from a man aged 25-40 years in good health. CDR3 sequence: CASSQSIYGYTF. The CDR3 nucleotides read TGTGCCAGCAGCCAAAGTATCTATGGCTACACCTTC.